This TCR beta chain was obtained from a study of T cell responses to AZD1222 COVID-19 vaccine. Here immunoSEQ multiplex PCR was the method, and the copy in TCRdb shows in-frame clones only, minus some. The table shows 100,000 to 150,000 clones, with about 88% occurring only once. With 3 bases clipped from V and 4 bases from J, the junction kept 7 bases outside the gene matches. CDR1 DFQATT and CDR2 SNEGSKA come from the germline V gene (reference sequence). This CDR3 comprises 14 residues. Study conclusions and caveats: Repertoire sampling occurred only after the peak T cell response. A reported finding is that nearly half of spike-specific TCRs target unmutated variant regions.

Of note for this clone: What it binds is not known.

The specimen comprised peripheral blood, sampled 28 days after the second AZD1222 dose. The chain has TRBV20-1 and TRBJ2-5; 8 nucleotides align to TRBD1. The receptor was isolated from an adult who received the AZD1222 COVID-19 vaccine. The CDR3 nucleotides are TGCAGTGCTAGTTCCAGGGGGCTCTCAGAGACCCAGTACTTC. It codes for CSASSRGLSETQYF.